One sample yielded the 24 T cell receptor beta chains listed below, sequenced in a study of blood T cells in healthy people across ages. Alongside a J-beta primer mix, a sample-barcoded 5' primer served in a second PCR lasting roughly 7 to 11 cycles. TCRdb ran MiXCR on the 5' RACE reads and lists one entry per CDR3 protein. The table shows about 670,000 distinct CDR3 sequences, with roughly 43% occurring only once. Material: blood. The receptor source for this set is a man older than 75 in good health.

V is TRBV15 and J is TRBJ2-3; D may match TRBD1 or TRBD2 (5 bases each). The CDR3 has 16 residues. V shed 0 bases and J shed 6 bases, with 16 bases lying between them. Germline-derived CDR1 and CDR2 are LNHNV and YYDKDF (reference sequence). CDR3: CATSRDLASRADTQYF. The CDR3 DNA sequence: TGTGCCACCAGCAGAGATTTGGCTAGCAGGGCCGATACGCAGTATTTT.

This chain uses TRBV29-1 with TRBJ1-5; D not certain. There are 13 residues in the CDR3. Trimming pared 6 bases from V and 2 bases from J, leaving 11 bases between. Germline loops: CDR1 SQVTM, CDR2 ANQGSEA. CDR3 coding DNA: TGCAGCGTAGCGGACTCCCGCAATCAGCCCCAGCATTTT. Translated: CSVADSRNQPQHF.

This chain links TRBV7-2 with TRBJ1-5; tentatively, D is TRBD1 (6 bases). Trimming took 7 bases from V and 2 from J, leaving 15 bases between them. This CDR3 is built from 15 residues. Per germline, CDR1 SGHTA and CDR2 FQGNSA. CDR3 sequence reads: CASIEQGGGNQPQHF. DNA of the CDR3: TGTGCCAGCATCGAACAGGGAGGTGGCAATCAGCCCCAGCATTTT.

Remarks on this clonotype: Given a much more abundant clone one base away, this may be a read error. The chain joins TRBV11-2 to TRBJ2-5; 7 nucleotides match TRBD1. Germline V gene lookup returns CDR1 SGHAT and CDR2 FQNNGV. This CDR3 comprises 14 residues. The CDR3 DNA follows: TGTACCAGCAGCCGACAGGGTTGGAGAGAGACCCAGTACTTC. Protein product: CTSSRQGWRETQYF.

This clonotype was counted a few times. The chain combines TRBV21-1 with TRBJ2-7. TRBV21-1 is designated a pseudogene. The CDR3 consists of 15 residues. CDR3 loop: CASSKVSFLSYEQYF. Here the CDR3 DNA reads TGTGCCAGCAGCAAAGTCAGTTTCCTCTCCTACGAGCAGTACTTC.

The chain is built from TRBV6-5 and TRBJ1-1; TRBD1 is a possible D gene (6 bases). V lost 5 bases to trimming and J lost 0 bases, with 16 bases between them. The CDR3 extends over 16 amino acids. Germline CDR1 reads MNHEY; CDR2 reads SVGAGI. The CDR3 loop reads CASSPGTNRLNTEAFF. The CDR3, as DNA: TGTGCCAGCAGTCCCGGGACAAATAGGTTGAACACTGAAGCTTTCTTT.

V usage is TRBV20-1 and J usage is TRBJ2-5, with D possibly matching TRBD2 (6 bases). This CDR3 region has 15 residues. The germline V and J ends were trimmed by 1 base and 5 bases, with 17 bases remaining between them. CDR1 and CDR2 (germline): DFQATT, SNEGSKA (reference sequence). CDR3 nucleotide sequence: TGCAGTGCTAGAGTCTCCCCGGGACTCGGGGAGACCCAGTACTTC. Amino acid sequence: CSARVSPGLGETQYF.

The chain couples TRBV3-1 to TRBJ1-6; TRBD1 aligns across 9 bases. V gave up 2 bases and J gave up 0 bases; unmatched junction bases: 11. The CDR3 is 20 residues long. In germline, CDR1 is LGHDT, CDR2 YNNKEL (reference sequence). CDR3 residues: CASSQSTGTGFSSYNSPLHF. Here the CDR3 DNA reads TGTGCCAGCAGCCAATCAACCGGGACAGGGTTTAGCTCCTATAATTCACCCCTCCACTTT.

The chain combines TRBV7-2 with TRBJ2-5; D gene unclear. The V end was cut by 0 bases, the J end by 5 bases, with 10 bases between. The CDR3 sequence is 14 residues long. Looked up from germline, CDR1 is SGHTA and CDR2 is FQGNSA. The DNA for the CDR3 is TGTGCCAGCAGCTTAGCGCGTACCTCGGAGACCCAGTACTTC. Protein product: CASSLARTSETQYF.

V and J are TRBV4-2 and TRBJ2-7, with D perhaps given as TRBD1 or TRBD2 (6 bases each). Per the germline V gene, CDR1 is LGHNA and CDR2 is YNFKEQ. Trimming removed 4 bases at V and 0 bases at J, with 13 bases between. This CDR3 has 15 residues. The CDR3 nucleotides read TGTGCCAGCAGCCGAGCCGGGGGCGTCTCCTACGAGCAGTACTTC. This gives the protein CASSRAGGVSYEQYF.

The rearrangement uses TRBV20-1 and TRBJ2-2; D is unclear. Trimming removed 0 bases at V and 1 base at J, with 6 bases between. The CDR3 runs 14 residues. Germline values: CDR1 DFQATT, CDR2 SNEGSKA (reference sequence). The CDR3 loop reads CSAREGMNTGELFF. CDR3 nucleotide sequence: TGCAGTGCTAGAGAGGGGATGAACACCGGGGAGCTGTTTTTT.

The chain employs TRBV6-2 or TRBV6-3 and TRBJ2-7, with TRBD1 as a possible D gene (5 bases). Germline CDR1 MNHEY, CDR2 SVGEGT. The CDR3 runs to 13 residues. Trimming stripped 7 bases from V and 4 bases from J, with 14 bases between. The CDR3 nucleotides are TGTGCCAGCATACTCGGAAGGGGATACGAGCAGTACTTC. The encoded protein is CASILGRGYEQYF.

This clonotype occurred many times. The chain carries TRBV12-3 or TRBV12-4 and TRBJ2-1; a weak D match, TRBD1 (5 bases). Deletions cut 6 bases from V and 5 bases from J, with 26 bases between. This CDR3 is 18 amino acids long. CDR3 loop: CASSPKGSWQGNNNEQFF. The CDR3 region has the DNA TGTGCCAGCAGCCCGAAGGGCTCATGGCAGGGAAATAACAATGAGCAGTTCTTC.

This clonotype was detected only a few times. The chain is built from TRBV12-3 or TRBV12-4 and TRBJ2-7; the D is unclear. V dropped 2 bases and J dropped 4 bases, with 6 bases sitting between them. The CDR3 sequence is 12 residues long. CDR3 region: CASSLNGYEQYF. For the CDR3, the DNA is TGTGCCAGCAGTTTAAATGGGTACGAGCAGTACTTC.

J is TRBJ2-5 and V is TRBV7-2, with TRBD1 matching 8 bases. Germline V lookup: CDR1 SGHTA, CDR2 FQGNSA. Losses at the gene ends were 1 base for V and 11 bases for J; bases not matched to a gene: 6. This CDR3 is built from 13 residues. In DNA form, the CDR3 reads TGTGCCAGCAGCTTAGGAGGACAGGGTGGTCAGTACTTC. Encoded protein: CASSLGGQGGQYF.

This clonotype was seen a few times. The chain is built from TRBV6-1 and TRBJ2-3; D unclear. The CDR3 is 14 amino acids. Germline V gene sequence: CDR1 MNHNS, CDR2 SASEGT. The V and J ends lost 3 bases and 2 bases respectively, with 9 bases between them. CDR3 residues: CASSEGPSTDTQYF. The CDR3 region has the DNA TGTGCCAGCAGTGAGGGCCCCTCCACAGATACGCAGTATTTT.

Remarks on this clonotype: Relative to the germline gene, one junction end is altered; a read error may explain this. The chain is built from TRBV15 and TRBJ2-1; D is unclear. The V gene's germline CDR1 is LNHNV and CDR2 YYDKDF (reference sequence). The CDR3 spans 13 residues. CDR3 sequence reads: CATSRTSYSEQFF. CDR3 sequence (DNA): TGTGCCACCAGCAGAACCAGCTACAGTGAGCAGTTCTTC.

CDR3 amino acids: CASSPREGADTQYF. CDR3 DNA sequence: TGTGCCAGCAGCCCACGCGAGGGAGCAGATACGCAGTATTTT. This rearrangement joins TRBV7-8 to TRBJ2-3; a possible D gene is TRBD2 (5 bases). The length of the CDR3 is 14 residues. V lost 5 bases and J lost 4, with 13 bases in between. Per germline, CDR1 SGHVS and CDR2 FQNEAQ.

The V gene is TRBV6-6, the J gene TRBJ2-7; D may be TRBD2 (6 bases). This CDR3 region has 15 residues. Germline CDR1 reads MNHNY; CDR2 reads SVGAGI (reference sequence). V lost 5 bases and J 2 bases, leaving 16 bases between the germline ends. This CDR3 is CASSPMWGVPYEQYF. CDR3 in DNA: TGTGCCAGCAGTCCCATGTGGGGGGTACCCTACGAGCAGTACTTC.

CDR3 loop: CASSVGVPNEKLFF. The CDR3 DNA reads as TGTGCCAGCAGCGTAGGCGTCCCTAATGAAAAACTGTTTTTT. This chain uses TRBV9 with TRBJ1-4, with D hard to call. The CDR3 has 14 residues. The V end was cut by 0 bases, the J end by 3 bases, with 6 bases between. Looked up from germline, CDR1 is SGDLS and CDR2 is YYNGEE.

This chain links TRBV4-1 with TRBJ2-5; TRBD1 matches at 7 bases. CDR1 is MGHRA and CDR2 is YSYEKL in the germline V gene. V was pared by 0 bases and J by 5 bases, with 15 bases of the junction left unmatched. This CDR3 has 18 amino acids. This CDR3 is CASSQEVKTGQGSETQYF. CDR3 in DNA: TGCGCCAGCAGCCAAGAGGTTAAGACAGGGCAAGGGTCGGAGACCCAGTACTTC.

In its sample, this clonotype was seen a few times. CDR3 DNA sequence: TGTGCCAGCAGTGCCACGAGGGCAGGGAAGGCTGGGGCCAACGTCCTGACTTTC. Encoded protein: CASSATRAGKAGANVLTF. The chain recombines TRBV6-4 with TRBJ2-6; D tentatively fits TRBD1 or TRBD2 (5 bases each). The CDR3 runs 18 residues. Trimming removed 4 bases from V and 2 bases from J, with 18 bases in between. Germline V lookup: CDR1 MRHNA, CDR2 SNTAGT.

This clonotype occurred many times. The V and J genes are TRBV6-4 and TRBJ2-1; TRBD1 matches 8 bases. The germline V gene encodes CDR1 MRHNA and CDR2 SNTAGT. CDR3 length: 14 residues. V gave up 2 bases and J gave up 8 bases; unmatched junction bases: 5. For the CDR3, the DNA is TGTGCCAGCAGTGACCAGGGGGCGCCCGATGAGCAGTTCTTC. Protein sequence: CASSDQGAPDEQFF.

This clonotype appeared once. J is TRBJ1-6 and V is TRBV20-1; the match to TRBD1 covers 7 bases. Germline CDR1 is DFQATT and CDR2 is SNEGSKA (reference sequence). V lost 5 bases to trimming and J lost 4 bases; unmatched junction nucleotides: 5. This CDR3 comprises 14 residues. Here the CDR3 DNA reads TGCAGTGCTGGGACGGGACAGTATAATTCACCCCTCCACTTT. Translated: CSAGTGQYNSPLHF.